The 20 T cell receptor beta chains in this list originate from one sample, sequenced in a study of tumor-infiltrating lymphocytes in localized non-small cell lung cancer. TCRdb keeps only in-frame clones here, not all; method: immunoSEQ multiplex PCR. The sample includes some 6,800 clones, more than 55% of them seen just once. Sequenced: uninvolved lung tissue not adjacent to the tumor. These receptor sequences come from a human donor with non-small cell lung cancer.

This rearrangement joins TRBV7-6 to TRBJ2-2; a weak D match, TRBD2 (6 bases). The germline V and J ends were trimmed by 1 base and 5 bases, with 14 bases remaining between them. This CDR3 is 16 amino acids long. The germline gives CDR1 SGHVS, CDR2 FNYEAQ. As DNA, the CDR3 is TGTGCCAGCAGCTTAGTTGGCGGTGCGGGAACCGGGGAGCTGTTTTTT. It translates to CASSLVGGAGTGELFF.

The rearrangement uses TRBV5-1 and TRBJ2-7; 7 bases line up with TRBD2. The germline V gene has CDR1 SGHRS and CDR2 YFSETQ. The V and J ends lost 2 bases and 3 bases, in that order; junction bases with no gene match: 5. CDR3 size: 14 residues. The CDR3 reads CASSFGGGSYEQYF. CDR3 nucleotides: TGCGCCAGCAGCTTCGGGGGAGGGAGCTACGAGCAGTACTTC.

This clone has more than one count but fewer than ten. This chain joins TRBV7-9 and TRBJ1-4; D perhaps matches TRBD1 (6 bases). V lost 5 bases, J lost 0 bases, and 13 bases lay in between. This CDR3 region has 16 residues. Germline CDR1 SEHNR, CDR2 FQNEAQ (reference sequence). CDR3 amino acids: CASSERRQATNEKLFF. CDR3 nucleotides: TGTGCCAGCAGCGAGCGCAGACAGGCAACTAATGAAAAACTGTTTTTT. The full variable domain, rest sourced from reference TRBV7-9 and TRBJ1-4, is DTGVSQNPRHKITKRGQNVTFRCDPISEHNRLYWYRQTLGQGPEFLTYFQNEAQLEKSRLLSDRFSAERPKGSFSTLEIQRTEQGDSAMYLCASSERRQATNEKLFFGSGTQLSVL.

J is TRBJ1-6 and V is TRBV7-9, with 10 bases aligning to TRBD1. The trim removed 4 bases at V and 3 bases at J, leaving 3 bases unmatched. This CDR3 has 16 amino acids. CDR1 is SEHNR, CDR2 FQNEAQ, per germline (reference sequence). In DNA form, the CDR3 reads TGTGCCAGCAGCTCGGGACAGGGGTTCTATAATTCACCCCTCCACTTT. Translated, it gives CASSSGQGFYNSPLHF.

By sample fraction, this clone is medium-sized. The chain combines TRBV30 with TRBJ1-1; D is unresolved. The CDR3 covers 14 residues. CDR1 is GTSNPN, CDR2 SVGIG, per germline (reference sequence). V was shortened by 0 bases and J by 1 base, with 9 bases between the two germline ends. The CDR3 here is CAWSVGRQNTEAFF. CDR3 DNA: TGTGCCTGGAGTGTAGGGCGACAGAACACTGAAGCTTTCTTT. Drawing the rest from reference TRBV30 and TRBJ1-1, the complete variable domain is SQTIHQWPATLVQPVGSPLSLECTVEGTSNPNLYWYRQAAGRGLQLLFYSVGIGQISSEVPQNLSASRPQDRQFILSSKKLLLSDSGFYLCAWSVGRQNTEAFFGQGTRLTVV.

This clone was counted a single time. The CDR3 bases are TGTGCCAGCAGCTCGACAGGCCTATCCAATGAAAAACTGTTTTTT. It encodes CASSSTGLSNEKLFF. The V call is TRBV11-2, the J call TRBJ1-4, with D maybe TRBD1 (6 bases). Germline assignment: CDR1 SGHAT and CDR2 FQNNGV. With 4 bases removed from V and 5 bases from J, the gap between germline ends came to 14 bases. The CDR3 runs to 15 residues.

This clone was found a few times. J is TRBJ1-4 and V is TRBV6-6; no clear D gene. This CDR3 has 14 amino acids. Germline values: CDR1 MNHNY, CDR2 SVGAGI (reference sequence). V was cut by 5 bases and J by 5 bases, with 12 bases left in between. DNA for the CDR3: TGTGCCAGCAGTAGTAGGGTCGCGAATGAAAAACTGTTTTTT. Translating gives CASSSRVANEKLFF.

V is TRBV30 and J is TRBJ1-6; a weak D match, TRBD1 (5 bases). Germline-derived CDR1 and CDR2 are GTSNPN and SVGIG (reference sequence). Trimming left V 5 bases short and J 5 bases short, with 7 bases between. The CDR3 consists of 12 residues. The CDR3 protein is CAWGRDNSPLHF. The CDR3 coding sequence is TGTGCCTGGGGCAGGGATAATTCACCCCTCCACTTT.

Sample share makes this clone medium-sized. The junction shows a germline mismatch at one end, possibly a read error. The rearrangement uses TRBV11-2 and TRBJ2-4; possible D gene TRBD2, 6 bases. CDR1 and CDR2 (germline): SGHAT, FQNNGV. CDR3 length: 16 residues. CDR3 DNA sequence: TGTGCCAGCAGGTTAGGGTCGCGGGACGCCAAAAACATTCAGTACTTC. Amino acid sequence: CASRLGSRDAKNIQYF.

By its share, this clone is medium-sized (0.01 to 0.1%). This chain connects TRBV10-1 to TRBJ1-1, with 7 nucleotides matching TRBD1. The CDR3 is made up of 17 amino acids. Germline values: CDR1 WNHNN, CDR2 SYGVQD (reference sequence). V lost 3 bases, J lost 1 base, and 11 bases stayed unmatched. CDR3 in amino acids: CASSDAGGDRENTEAFF. CDR3 sequence (DNA): TGCGCCAGCAGTGACGCGGGGGGAGACAGGGAGAACACTGAAGCTTTCTTT.

The chain has TRBV5-4 and TRBJ1-4; possible D gene TRBD1, 6 bases. This CDR3 comprises 17 residues. Trimming left V 4 bases short and J 5 bases short, with 21 bases between. Per the germline V gene, CDR1 is SGHNT and CDR2 is YYREEE (reference sequence). The CDR3 loop is CASSRIPTDRTNEKLFF. The CDR3 nucleotides are TGTGCCAGCAGCCGAATCCCAACGGACAGAACGAATGAAAAACTGTTTTTT.

The chain uses TRBV6-1 and TRBJ1-5; a possible D gene is TRBD1 (5 bases). The CDR3 has 12 residues. CDR1 and CDR2 (germline): MNHNS, SASEGT. The V end lost 7 bases, the J end lost 5 bases, and 9 bases lay between the germline ends. The CDR3 sequence is CASKAGDQPQHF. As DNA, the CDR3 is TGTGCCAGCAAAGCGGGGGATCAGCCCCAGCATTTT.

The genes are TRBV6-1 and TRBJ1-2; TRBD1 might be the D (6 bases). The ends were cut back, 4 bases at V and 8 bases at J, with 20 bases in the middle. CDR3 length: 15 residues. Germline V gene sequence: CDR1 MNHNS, CDR2 SASEGT. The CDR3 here is CASSATGRSPLGYTF. CDR3 DNA: TGTGCCAGCAGTGCAACAGGGAGGTCACCTCTCGGCTACACCTTC.

V usage is TRBV9 and J usage is TRBJ1-1; the D is unclear. CDR1 and CDR2 (germline): SGDLS, YYNGEE. The CDR3 has 13 amino acids. Between the trimmed V and J ends, which lost 0 bases and 3 bases, there was a span of 6 bases. The CDR3 nucleotides are TGTGCCAGCAGCGTAGGGGCGCACACTGAAGCTTTCTTT. Its translation: CASSVGAHTEAFF.

This clone was found once. J is TRBJ1-2 and V is TRBV5-1; 9 positions agree with TRBD1. This CDR3 has 13 amino acids. V was pared by 5 bases and J by 8 bases, with 7 bases of the junction left unmatched. Germline V CDR1 and CDR2: SGHRS, YFSETQ. CDR3 protein: CASSHTGGKGYTF. DNA for the CDR3: TGCGCCAGCAGTCATACAGGGGGCAAAGGCTACACCTTC.

The chain recombines TRBV7-6 with TRBJ1-1; no definite D call. This CDR3 has 12 amino acids. Germline V gene data show CDR1 as SGHVS and CDR2 as FNYEAQ. Deletions cut 2 bases from V and 6 bases from J, with 7 bases between. CDR3 DNA: TGTGCCAGCAGCTTAACGGGAGCTGAAGCTTTCTTT. Translation: CASSLTGAEAFF.

CDR3 DNA sequence: TGTGCCTGGAGTGTAGGGCTGCACAATCAGCCCCAGCATTTT. It codes for CAWSVGLHNQPQHF. The chain joins TRBV30 to TRBJ1-5, with unresolved D. Germline V gene sequence: CDR1 GTSNPN, CDR2 SVGIG (reference sequence). This CDR3 is 14 amino acids long. Trimming left V 0 bases short and J 3 bases short, with 9 bases between.

The rearrangement joins TRBV30 to TRBJ2-5, with 9 bases identical to TRBD2. CDR3 length: 13 amino acids. CDR1 is GTSNPN, CDR2 SVGIG, per germline (reference sequence). Trimming cost V 0 bases and J 5 bases; bases outside gene matches: 1. In nucleotides, the CDR3 is TGTGCCTGGAGTGTGCGGGGGGGCGAGACCCAGTACTTC. Translating gives CAWSVRGGETQYF.

The J gene is TRBJ2-2, the V gene TRBV5-1, with D possibly being TRBD1 (6 bases). Germline V gives CDR1 SGHRS, CDR2 YFSETQ. The length of the CDR3 is 17 residues. Deletions cut 0 bases from V and 0 bases from J, with 12 bases between. For the CDR3, the DNA is TGCGCCAGCAGCTTGGGGCACAGGGACGCGAACACCGGGGAGCTGTTTTTT. It translates to CASSLGHRDANTGELFF.

V and J are TRBV2 and TRBJ2-7; D not certain. In germline, CDR1 is SNHLY, CDR2 FYNNEI. This CDR3 region has 13 residues. Trimming stripped 9 bases from V and 0 bases from J, with 12 bases between. Here the CDR3 reads CARGPKNSYEQYF. The CDR3 DNA reads TGTGCCAGAGGACCGAAGAACTCCTACGAGCAGTACTTC.